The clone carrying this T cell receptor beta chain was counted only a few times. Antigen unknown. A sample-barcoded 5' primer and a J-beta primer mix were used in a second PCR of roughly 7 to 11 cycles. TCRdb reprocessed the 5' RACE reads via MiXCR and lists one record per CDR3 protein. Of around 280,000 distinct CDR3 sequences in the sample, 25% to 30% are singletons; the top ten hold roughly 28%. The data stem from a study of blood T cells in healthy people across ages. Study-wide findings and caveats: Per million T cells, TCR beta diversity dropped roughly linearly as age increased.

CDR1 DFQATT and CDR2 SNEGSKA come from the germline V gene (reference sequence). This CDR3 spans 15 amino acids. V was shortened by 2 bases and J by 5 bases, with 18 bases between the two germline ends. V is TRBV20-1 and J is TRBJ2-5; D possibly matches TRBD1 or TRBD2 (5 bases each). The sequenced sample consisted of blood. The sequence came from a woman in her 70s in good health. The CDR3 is CSARNSRPGQETQYF. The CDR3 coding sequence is TGCAGTGCTAGAAATAGCCGCCCGGGGCAGGAGACCCAGTACTTC.